The 27 T cell receptor beta chains below come from one sample, sequenced in a study of OX40 agonist ivuxolimab in advanced cancers. TCRdb's table, derived via immunoSEQ multiplex PCR, lists solely in-frame clones and lacks some. This sample has 55,000 to 80,000 clones; approximately 85% occur once, and the top ten carry roughly 2%. Sequencing was performed on CD4+ or CD8+ T cells sorted from blood, taken in a trial of the OX40 agonist ivuxolimab. Receptors were obtained from an adult with an advanced solid tumor such as melanoma, head and neck, liver or kidney cancer.

The chain joins TRBV19 to TRBJ2-3; D remains unclear. In germline, CDR1 is LNHDA, CDR2 SQIVND (reference sequence). The CDR3 length is 12 residues. Trimming pared 6 bases from V and 2 bases from J, leaving 6 bases between. The CDR3 protein is CASSLSTDTQYF. CDR3 bases: TGTGCCAGTAGCTTGTCCACAGATACGCAGTATTTT.

The chain couples TRBV11-2 to TRBJ1-2; D gene ambiguous. The CDR3 is 15 amino acids. V was trimmed by 5 bases and J by 3 bases, leaving 16 bases between them. CDR1 and CDR2 (germline): SGHAT, FQNNGV. The CDR3 here is CASSTHSRADYGYTF. In DNA, the CDR3 is TGTGCCAGCAGCACCCACTCACGGGCAGACTATGGCTACACCTTC.

This clone has just one count. This sequence joins TRBV11-2 and TRBJ2-1; possibly TRBD1 or TRBD2 for D (6 bases each). CDR1 is SGHAT, CDR2 FQNNGV, per germline. This CDR3 is 15 amino acids long. V was cut by 0 bases and J by 4 bases, with 10 bases left in between. CDR3: CASSLDGGPYNEQFF. As DNA, the CDR3 is TGTGCCAGCAGCTTAGATGGGGGGCCTTACAATGAGCAGTTCTTC.

This clone came up once. The chain links TRBV7-2 to TRBJ2-5; weak D call: TRBD1 (7 bases). CDR3 length equals 15 residues. Trimming cost V 1 base and J 4 bases, with 13 bases left between them. CDR1 is SGHTA and CDR2 is FQGNSA in the germline V gene. The CDR3 sequence is CASSLVAQGGETQYF. CDR3 DNA: TGTGCCAGCAGCTTAGTAGCCCAGGGGGGAGAGACCCAGTACTTC.

V and J are TRBV6-1 and TRBJ1-2; TRBD1 matches 7 bases. The CDR3 covers 14 residues. J was trimmed by 4 bases and V by 0 bases; bases with no gene match: 2. Germline loops: CDR1 MNHNS, CDR2 SASEGT. CDR3 amino acids: CASSEAGTVYGYTF. DNA for the CDR3: TGTGCCAGCAGTGAAGCAGGGACAGTCTATGGCTACACCTTC.

The V call is TRBV4-1, the J call TRBJ2-3, with TRBD2 identical over 11 bases. The CDR3 consists of 15 residues. CDR1 is MGHRA and CDR2 is YSYEKL in the germline V gene. The V gene end was trimmed by 3 bases and the J gene end by 6 bases; junction bases not matched to a gene: 5. The CDR3 reads CASSHLAGGGDTQYF. The CDR3 bases are TGCGCCAGCAGCCATCTAGCGGGAGGAGGGGATACGCAGTATTTT.

The V and J genes are TRBV28 and TRBJ2-4; TRBD1 is a possible D gene (5 bases). The CDR3 spans 14 residues. Germline CDR1 and CDR2: MDHEN and SYDVKM. V lost 7 bases, J lost 3 bases, and 13 bases lay in between. The CDR3 DNA is TGTGCCAGCACGGAAGGGGTGGGCAAAAACATTCAGTACTTC. Protein product: CASTEGVGKNIQYF.

This sequence joins TRBV7-2 and TRBJ1-2; 7 nucleotides align to TRBD1. Germline trimming cut 3 bases from V and 4 bases from J; bases unmatched to any gene: 5. The CDR3 has 14 amino acids. The V gene's germline CDR1 is SGHTA and CDR2 FQGNSA. In nucleotides, the CDR3 is TGTGCCAGCAGCTTGGAGGGACAGATCTATGGCTACACCTTC. It encodes CASSLEGQIYGYTF.

The chain employs TRBV7-9 and TRBJ2-7; 9 bases match TRBD1. The germline V gene has CDR1 SEHNR and CDR2 FQNEAQ (reference sequence). Trimming removed 6 bases from V and 5 bases from J; junction bases left unmatched: 5. CDR3 size: 13 residues. Here the CDR3 reads CASSTGGKDEQYF. The CDR3 bases are TGTGCCAGCAGTACAGGGGGCAAAGACGAGCAGTACTTC.

The V call is TRBV7-8, the J call TRBJ2-5, with 7 bases identical to TRBD1. Unmatched junction bases numbered 7, after V lost 4 bases and J lost 5 bases. The CDR3 runs to 14 residues. Germline V CDR1 and CDR2: SGHVS, FQNEAQ. CDR3: CASSSMTGLETQYF. The CDR3 DNA follows: TGTGCCAGCAGCTCGATGACAGGGTTGGAGACCCAGTACTTC.

The V and J genes are TRBV2 and TRBJ1-1; D call uncertain. Per germline, CDR1 SNHLY and CDR2 FYNNEI. V was pared by 9 bases and J by 3 bases, with 11 bases between. CDR3 length: 12 residues. The CDR3 sequence: CARGLRDTEAFF. CDR3 in DNA: TGTGCCAGAGGATTGAGGGACACTGAAGCTTTCTTT.

The gene calls are TRBV5-4 and TRBJ2-1, with a possible D match to TRBD1 (6 bases). There are 17 residues in the CDR3. CDR1 SGHNT and CDR2 YYREEE come from the germline V gene (reference sequence). Trimming took 2 bases from V and 1 from J, leaving 16 bases between them. The CDR3 reads CASSFLSGQRSYNEQFF. DNA for the CDR3: TGTGCCAGCAGCTTTCTCTCCGGACAGAGGTCCTACAATGAGCAGTTCTTC.

The chain links TRBV30 to TRBJ2-7; possible D gene TRBD2, 6 bases. The V gene lost 2 bases and the J gene lost 2 bases, with 10 bases spanning the gap. This CDR3 region has 13 residues. The germline V gene has CDR1 GTSNPN and CDR2 SVGIG (reference sequence). CDR3 loop: CAWSHAGTYEQYF. CDR3 nucleotide sequence: TGTGCCTGGAGTCACGCGGGGACCTACGAGCAGTACTTC.

The chain couples TRBV11-2 to TRBJ1-3; D gene ambiguous. Looked up from germline, CDR1 is SGHAT and CDR2 is FQNNGV. The V end was cut by 5 bases, the J end by 0 bases, with 8 bases between. This CDR3 spans 14 amino acids. For the CDR3, the DNA is TGTGCCAGCAGCACCGGTAACTCTGGAAACACCATATATTTT. This codes for CASSTGNSGNTIYF.

The V gene is TRBV6-5, the J gene TRBJ1-2; 8 bases align to TRBD1. CDR1 and CDR2 from the germline V gene are MNHEY and SVGAGI. This CDR3 comprises 15 residues. Unmatched junction bases numbered 6, after V lost 1 base and J lost 5 bases. The CDR3 bases are TGTGCCAGCAGTTACTTGGCCAGGGGGCATTATGGCTACACCTTC. As protein: CASSYLARGHYGYTF.

V and J are TRBV10-3 and TRBJ2-2; D is ambiguous. Germline V lookup: CDR1 ENHRY, CDR2 SYGVKD. Trimming left V 1 base short and J 2 bases short, with 8 bases between. The CDR3 is made up of 15 amino acids. Written as DNA, the CDR3 is TGTGCCATCAGTGAGTTTCGCGGAAACACCGGGGAGCTGTTTTTT. Amino acid sequence: CAISEFRGNTGELFF.

Only one count was recorded for this clone. The rearrangement links TRBV6-5 to TRBJ2-3; TRBD2 matches at 8 bases. This CDR3 spans 14 amino acids. Germline-derived CDR1 and CDR2 are MNHEY and SVGAGI. Trimming removed 8 bases from V and 2 bases from J; junction bases left unmatched: 6. CDR3 amino acids: CASPGTRNTDTQYF. The CDR3 DNA reads TGTGCCAGCCCCGGGACTAGAAACACAGATACGCAGTATTTT.

This rearrangement joins TRBV7-5 to TRBJ1-5. TRBV7-5 is a documented pseudogene. CDR3 length: 14 amino acids. CDR3 DNA sequence: TGTGCCAGCAGCTTAGAAGGCTCCAATCAGCCCCAGCATTTT. It translates to CASSLEGSNQPQHF.

This clone was observed a few times. The CDR3 is CASSPLGGGTGGIYEQYF. The CDR3, as DNA: TGTGCCAGCAGCCCCCTAGGGGGAGGGACAGGGGGCATCTACGAGCAGTACTTC. The V gene is TRBV7-9, the J gene TRBJ2-7; TRBD1 matches 12 bases. Per germline, CDR1 SEHNR and CDR2 FQNEAQ (reference sequence). J was trimmed by 3 bases and V by 5 bases; bases with no gene match: 14. This CDR3 contains 18 residues.

V is TRBV19 and J is TRBJ1-1, with 7 nucleotides matching TRBD1. The CDR3 runs to 15 residues. Germline V gives CDR1 LNHDA, CDR2 SQIVND (reference sequence). The ends lost 3 bases at V and 5 bases at J; junction bases unmatched: 9. The CDR3 coding sequence is TGTGCCAGTAGTATGGGCGGGGGACAGAGGACTGAAGCTTTCTTT. It specifies CASSMGGGQRTEAFF.

The chain links TRBV7-2 to TRBJ2-7; TRBD1 agrees at 7 bases. The CDR3 covers 13 residues. In germline, CDR1 is SGHTA, CDR2 FQGNSA. The V and J ends lost 1 base and 5 bases, in that order; junction bases with no gene match: 2. The CDR3 DNA reads TGTGCCAGCAGCTTAGGCCAGGGGGACGAGCAGTACTTC. Encoded protein: CASSLGQGDEQYF.

The chain couples TRBV28 to TRBJ2-1, with TRBD2 matching over 8 bases. Germline V CDR1 and CDR2: MDHEN, SYDVKM. This CDR3 is built from 18 residues. With 6 bases clipped from V and 0 bases from J, the junction kept 13 bases outside the gene matches. CDR3 nucleotide sequence: TGTGCCAGCAGGCAGGAGCGGGGGTCCCAGAGCTCCTACAATGAGCAGTTCTTC. It specifies CASRQERGSQSSYNEQFF. Based on the CDR3 plus reference TRBV28 and TRBJ2-1, the full variable domain is DVKVTQSSRYLVKRTGEKVFLECVQDMDHENMFWYRQDPGLGLRLIYFSYDVKMKEKGDIPEGYSVSREKKERFSLILESASTNQTSMYLCASRQERGSQSSYNEQFFGPGTRLTVL.

This chain connects TRBV7-3 to TRBJ2-2; 7 positions match TRBD1. V shed 6 bases, J shed 1 base, and the junction held 2 bases outside the gene matches. Germline loops: CDR1 SGHTA, CDR2 FQGTGA. The CDR3 runs 14 residues. In nucleotides, the CDR3 is TGTGCCAGCAGGAGACAGGGGAACACCGGGGAGCTGTTTTTT. This sequence encodes CASRRQGNTGELFF. Full variable domain (missing parts from reference TRBV7-3 and TRBJ2-2): GAGVSQTPSNKVTEKGKYVELRCDPISGHTALYWYRQSLGQGPEFLIYFQGTGAADDSGLPNDRFFAVRPEGSVSTLKIQRTERGDSAVYLCASRRQGNTGELFFGEGSRLTVL.

V gene TRBV30 combines with J gene TRBJ2-3, with TRBD1 identical over 8 bases. This CDR3 has 14 amino acids. Trimming cost V 3 bases and J 2 bases; bases outside gene matches: 4. The germline V gene encodes CDR1 GTSNPN and CDR2 SVGIG (reference sequence). This chain's CDR3 is CAWRPGQVTDTQYF. CDR3 bases: TGTGCCTGGAGACCGGGACAGGTCACAGATACGCAGTATTTT.

This rearrangement joins TRBV13 to TRBJ1-5; D remains unclear. V gave up 0 bases and J gave up 7 bases, with 13 bases separating them. Germline V gene lookup returns CDR1 PRHDT and CDR2 FYEKMQ (reference sequence). The CDR3 covers 15 residues. The CDR3 nucleotides read TGTGCCAGCAGCTTAGGCCACGGCTATGGGCAGCCCCAGCATTTT. Encoded protein: CASSLGHGYGQPQHF.

This clone was seen once. The CDR3 region has the DNA TGCAGCACCCCAGGGACGACGTGGGATACGCAGTATTTT. Translating gives CSTPGTTWDTQYF. V gene TRBV29-1 combines with J gene TRBJ2-3; D assignment may be TRBD1 or TRBD2 (5 bases each). In germline, CDR1 is SQVTM, CDR2 ANQGSEA. V lost 8 bases, J lost 6 bases, and 18 bases lay in between. This CDR3 has 13 amino acids.

This clone came up a few times. This chain connects TRBV19 to TRBJ2-7, with 8 bases fitting TRBD1. The CDR3 contains 13 residues. Germline V gene lookup returns CDR1 LNHDA and CDR2 SQIVND (reference sequence). The junction had 6 bases not matched to a gene; V was cut back by 5 bases and J by 6 bases. The CDR3 region has the DNA TGTGCCAGTAGTCCCAGGGGGCTCGGCGAGCAGTACTTC. This encodes CASSPRGLGEQYF. The full variable domain, in which reference TRBV19 and TRBJ2-7 provide the parts outside the CDR3, is DGGITQSPKYLFRKEGQNVTLSCEQNLNHDAMYWYRQDPGQGLRLIYYSQIVNDFQKGDIAEGYSVSREKKESFPLTVTSAQKNPTAFYLCASSPRGLGEQYFGPGTRLTVT.